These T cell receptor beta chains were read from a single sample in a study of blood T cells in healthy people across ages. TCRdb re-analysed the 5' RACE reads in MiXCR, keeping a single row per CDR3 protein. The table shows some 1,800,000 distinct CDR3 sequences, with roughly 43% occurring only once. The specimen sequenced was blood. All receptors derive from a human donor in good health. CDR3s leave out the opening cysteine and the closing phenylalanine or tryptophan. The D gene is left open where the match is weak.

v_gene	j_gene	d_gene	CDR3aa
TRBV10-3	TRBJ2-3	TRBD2	ATSLAGGSSLQY
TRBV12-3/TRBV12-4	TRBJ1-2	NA	ASSLRPLPDGNYGYT
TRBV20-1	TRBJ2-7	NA	SARGTIGRHEQY
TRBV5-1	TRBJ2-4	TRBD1	ASSYQQGAKNIQY
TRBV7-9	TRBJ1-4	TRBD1	ASSPTGGREKLF
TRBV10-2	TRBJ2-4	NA	ASFSLAKNIQY
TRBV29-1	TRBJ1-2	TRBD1	SVVGQYYGYT
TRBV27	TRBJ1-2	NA	ASTQRYREDYGYT
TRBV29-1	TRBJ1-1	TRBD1	SVVTRTGGLGDTEAF
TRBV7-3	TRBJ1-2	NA	ASSLIRGTYGYT
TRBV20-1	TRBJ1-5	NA	SLRDSNQPQH
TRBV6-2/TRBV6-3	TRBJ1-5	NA	ASSYSRGNQPQH
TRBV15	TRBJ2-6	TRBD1	ATSSRQGAVGANVLT
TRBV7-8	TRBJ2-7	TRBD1	ASSQNRDRVYEQY
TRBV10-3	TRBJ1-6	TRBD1	AISESKRQGSSYNSPLH
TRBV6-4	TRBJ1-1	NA	ASIRALNTEAF
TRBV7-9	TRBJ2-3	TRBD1	ASSPQGVSASDTQY
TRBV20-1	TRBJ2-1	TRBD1	SGRTGALDEQF
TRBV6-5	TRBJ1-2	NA	ASSYSISEIYGYT
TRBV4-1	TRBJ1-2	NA	ASSQTQGLYGYT
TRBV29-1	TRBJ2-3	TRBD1	SVTNRGITSTDTQY
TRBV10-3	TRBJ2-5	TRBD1	ATQTGTVVEQY
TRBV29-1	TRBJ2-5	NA	SAPQAPEETQY
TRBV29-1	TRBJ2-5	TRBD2	SVVIRGGLYQETQY
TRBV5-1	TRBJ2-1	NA	ASSKSGSTPYNEQF
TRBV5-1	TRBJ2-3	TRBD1	ASSGQGARGDTQY